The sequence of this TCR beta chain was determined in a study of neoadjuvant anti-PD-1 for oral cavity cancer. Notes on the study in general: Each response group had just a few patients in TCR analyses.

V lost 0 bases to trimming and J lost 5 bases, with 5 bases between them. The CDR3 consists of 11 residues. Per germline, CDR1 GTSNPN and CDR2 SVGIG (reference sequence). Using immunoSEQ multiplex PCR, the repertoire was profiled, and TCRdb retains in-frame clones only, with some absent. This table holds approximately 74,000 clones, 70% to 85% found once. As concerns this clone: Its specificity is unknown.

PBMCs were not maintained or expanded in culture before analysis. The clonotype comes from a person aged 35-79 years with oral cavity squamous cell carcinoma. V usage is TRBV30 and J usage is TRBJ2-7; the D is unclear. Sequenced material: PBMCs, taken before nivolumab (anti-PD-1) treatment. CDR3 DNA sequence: TGTGCCTGGAGTGTACGCAACGAGCAGTACTTC. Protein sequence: CAWSVRNEQYF.